Listed below are T cell receptor beta chains from one sample, sequenced in a study of T cells of healthy individuals. MiXCR was run by TCRdb on the 5' RACE reads, yielding one entry per CDR3 protein. The table has about 96,000 distinct CDR3 sequences, about 16% seen once. Receptors were obtained from a human donor in good health. CDR3s include the opening cysteine and the closing phenylalanine or tryptophan. The D gene is left open where the match is weak. Clone size appears in some rows only: once, few, many, or a class for an expanded clone.

TRBV20-1	TRBJ2-2	-	-	CSARVSGTIKEELFF	TGCAGTGCTAGAGTATCCGGGACGATAAAGGAGGAGCTGTTTTTT
TRBV28	TRBJ2-3	few	TRBD2	CASIPRGGYTDTQYF	TGTGCCAGCATCCCGCGGGGAGGGTACACAGATACGCAGTATTTT
TRBV7-2	TRBJ1-2	-	-	CASSSPERQYSYGYTF	TGTGCCAGCAGCTCCCCGGAAAGACAGTACTCCTATGGCTACACCTTC
TRBV4-1	TRBJ1-4	-	TRBD1	CASSQDRGTGLNEKLFF	TGCGCCAGCAGCCAAGATCGGGGGACAGGGTTGAATGAAAAACTGTTTTTT
TRBV28	TRBJ1-5	many	-	CATGRYVAQPQHF	TGTGCCACCGGCAGGTATGTGGCTCAGCCCCAGCATTTT
TRBV7-3	TRBJ2-6	many	-	CASSSRATAANVLTF	TGTGCCAGCAGCTCAAGGGCTACCGCGGCCAACGTCCTGACTTTC
TRBV28	TRBJ2-3	-	-	CASSFLSGTDTQYF	TGTGCCAGCAGTTTCCTATCTGGCACAGATACGCAGTATTTT
TRBV7-2	TRBJ2-4	few	TRBD2	CASSWRPGLEINIQYF	TGTGCCAGCAGCTGGCGACCGGGACTAGAAATAAACATTCAGTACTTC
TRBV24-1	TRBJ2-3	-	-	CATSDGSTDTQYF	TGTGCCACCAGTGACGGCTCCACAGATACGCAGTATTTT
TRBV4-2	TRBJ1-5	-	-	CASSQEDVQGWQPQHF	TGTGCCAGCAGCCAAGAGGACGTACAGGGTTGGCAGCCCCAGCATTTT